This T cell receptor beta chain stems from a study of beta chain features in type 1 diabetes. The study's findings and limits: Within each of all four CD4+ subsets, Type 1 diabetes patients had TCRB CDR3s that were moderately but significantly shorter.

The sample holds a few counts of this clone. Its antigen is unknown. Expressed TCRB transcripts were sequenced because the entire RNA isolate underwent reverse transcription. The assay was immunoSEQ multiplex PCR, and TCRdb's table has in-frame clones only and misses some. Found here are 200,000 to 250,000 clones, over 11% of them singletons; the top ten hold approximately 0.021%. CDR1 and CDR2 (germline): LNHDA, SQIVND (reference sequence). V was trimmed by 7 bases and J by 10 bases, leaving 16 bases between them. This CDR3 spans 12 amino acids. Sequences were obtained from naive CD4+ T cells from blood. The clonotype originates from a young man with type 1 diabetes. The rearrangement joins TRBV19 to TRBJ2-5, with unresolved D. The CDR3 DNA sequence: TGTGCCAGTAAAGACACTTACGGTGGCCAGTACTTC. It translates to CASKDTYGGQYF.